A selection of T cell receptor beta chains follows, all from one sample in a study of blood T cells in healthy people across ages. TCRdb independently ran MiXCR on the 5' RACE reads; one entry per CDR3 protein. The data show 600,000 or so distinct CDR3 sequences, with roughly 30% seen just once and around a sixth held by the top ten. Source material: blood. These receptors were obtained from a woman older than 75 in good health. Each CDR3 is given with its conserved first and last residue. The D gene is left open where the match is weak. Clone size appears in some rows only: once, few, many, or a class for an expanded clone.

J: TRBJ1-5; length: 15; size: many; V: TRBV7-9; D: NA; CDR3: CASSLIGGDNQPQHF; DNA: TGTGCCAGCAGCTTAATTGGGGGGGACAATCAGCCCCAGCATTTT
J: TRBJ2-7; length: 14; size: NA; V: TRBV7-9; D: NA; CDR3: CASSSISMENIQYF; DNA: TGTGCCAGCAGCTCCATATCTATGGAAAACATCCAGTACTTC
J: TRBJ1-4; length: 14; size: few; V: TRBV28; D: NA; CDR3: CASSEQGLNEKLFF; DNA: TGTGCCAGCAGTGAACAGGGACTTAATGAAAAACTGTTTTTT
J: TRBJ2-7; length: 16; size: NA; V: TRBV3-1; D: TRBD2; CDR3: CASSQDRTSGGYEQYF; DNA: TGTGCCAGCAGCCAAGACCGGACTAGCGGGGGTTACGAGCAGTACTTC
J: TRBJ2-3; length: 15; size: NA; V: TRBV12-3/TRBV12-4; D: TRBD1; CDR3: CASSDDRAGADVEYF; DNA: TGTGCCAGCAGTGACGACAGGGCGGGCGCAGATGTGGAGTATTTT
J: TRBJ2-7; length: 13; size: few; V: TRBV7-2; D: TRBD2; CDR3: CASSSFGGDEQYF; DNA: TGTGCCAGCAGCTCCTTCGGGGGGGACGAGCAGTACTTC
J: TRBJ2-5; length: 15; size: NA; V: TRBV6-5; D: TRBD2; CDR3: CASSRLAGEQETQYF; DNA: TGTGCCAGCAGTAGACTAGCGGGGGAACAAGAGACCCAGTACTTC
J: TRBJ2-3; length: 14; size: many; V: TRBV10-3; D: TRBD2; CDR3: CAIRTSGGGDTQYF; DNA: TGTGCCATCCGGACTAGCGGGGGGGGTGATACGCAGTATTTT
J: TRBJ2-7; length: 21; size: few; V: TRBV11-2; D: TRBD2; CDR3: CASSQQAPQGLAGVPSYEQYF; DNA: TGTGCCAGCAGCCAACAAGCCCCCCAGGGACTAGCGGGAGTACCTTCCTACGAGCAGTACTTC
J: TRBJ1-1; length: 13; size: few; V: TRBV12-3/TRBV12-4; D: TRBD1; CDR3: CASSRQGWDEAFF; DNA: TGTGCCAGCAGTAGACAGGGTTGGGATGAAGCTTTCTTT
J: TRBJ2-1; length: 16; size: NA; V: TRBV11-2; D: TRBD2; CDR3: CASSLGAGGRNNEKFF; DNA: TGTGCCAGCAGCTTAGGAGCGGGGGGGCGTAACAATGAGAAGTTCTTC
J: TRBJ2-3; length: 18; size: many; V: TRBV20-1; D: TRBD2; CDR3: CSASPASGGQSYTDTQYF; DNA: TGCAGTGCTAGCCCTGCTAGCGGGGGGCAGAGTTACACAGATACGCAGTATTTT
J: TRBJ2-3; length: 17; size: many; V: TRBV7-9; D: TRBD2; CDR3: CASSLPSDGGAYGTQYF; DNA: TGTGCCAGCAGCTTGCCATCCGACGGGGGGGCCTATGGTACGCAGTATTTT
J: TRBJ2-2; length: 14; size: few; V: TRBV2; D: NA; CDR3: CASTRSPDTGELFF; DNA: TGTGCCAGCACCCGCAGCCCCGACACCGGGGAGCTGTTTTTT
J: TRBJ2-1; length: 15; size: NA; V: TRBV5-1; D: TRBD2; CDR3: CASSPGLASGNEQFF; DNA: TGCGCCAGCAGCCCGGGACTAGCGAGCGGCAATGAGCAGTTCTTC
J: TRBJ1-1; length: 16; size: few; V: TRBV6-2/TRBV6-3; D: NA; CDR3: CASSYSGRSVDTEAFF; DNA: TGTGCCAGCAGTTACTCGGGACGGTCCGTTGACACTGAAGCTTTCTTT
J: TRBJ2-2; length: 15; size: few; V: TRBV2; D: NA; CDR3: CASPDPRGADGELFF; DNA: TGTGCCAGCCCCGACCCTCGAGGGGCGGACGGGGAGCTGTTTTTT
J: TRBJ1-6; length: 12; size: NA; V: TRBV20-1; D: TRBD1; CDR3: CSAPTGPEALHF; DNA: TGCAGTGCTCCGACAGGGCCTGAGGCCCTCCACTTT
J: TRBJ1-6; length: 14; size: many; V: TRBV6-5; D: NA; CDR3: CASTPFVDGSPLHF; DNA: TGTGCCAGCACCCCCTTCGTCGACGGATCACCCCTCCACTTT
J: TRBJ2-7; length: 13; size: few; V: TRBV12-3/TRBV12-4; D: NA; CDR3: CASSSYRYNEQYF; DNA: TGTGCCAGCAGTTCGTACCGATACAATGAGCAGTACTTC
J: TRBJ2-3; length: 14; size: many; V: TRBV7-9; D: NA; CDR3: CASRSDGITDTQYF; DNA: TGTGCCAGCAGATCGGACGGAATCACAGATACGCAGTATTTT
J: TRBJ2-7; length: 12; size: many; V: TRBV7-2; D: NA; CDR3: CASSRESYEQYF; DNA: TGTGCCAGCAGTCGCGAATCCTACGAGCAGTACTTC
J: TRBJ1-2; length: 14; size: many; V: TRBV2; D: TRBD1; CDR3: CASSGGQGASSYTF; DNA: TGTGCCAGCAGTGGGGGGCAGGGGGCGTCTAGCTACACCTTC
J: TRBJ1-1; length: 14; size: few; V: TRBV5-6; D: NA; CDR3: CASSFPTVNTEAFF; DNA: TGTGCCAGCAGCTTCCCGACGGTAAACACTGAAGCTTTCTTT
J: TRBJ2-3; length: 15; size: many; V: TRBV29-1; D: NA; CDR3: CSVESFQPSTDTQYF; DNA: TGCAGCGTTGAAAGCTTCCAGCCAAGCACAGATACGCAGTATTTT
J: TRBJ1-4; length: 17; size: few; V: TRBV15; D: NA; CDR3: CATSRDSIRTANEKRFF; DNA: TGTGCCACCAGCAGAGATTCGATCCGGACGGCGAATGAAAAACGGTTTTTT
J: TRBJ1-5; length: 12; size: NA; V: TRBV19; D: NA; CDR3: CASGYTNQPQHF; DNA: TGTGCCAGTGGTTACACCAATCAGCCCCAGCATTTT
J: TRBJ1-5; length: 14; size: few; V: TRBV4-2; D: NA; CDR3: CASSQVISNQPQHF; DNA: TGTGCCAGCAGCCAAGTAATTTCCAATCAGCCCCAGCATTTT
J: TRBJ1-1; length: 11; size: few; V: TRBV30; D: NA; CDR3: CAWGRRTEAFF; DNA: TGTGCCTGGGGCCGGCGGACTGAAGCTTTCTTT
J: TRBJ2-3; length: 12; size: many; V: TRBV20-1; D: NA; CDR3: CSAIDNTDTQYF; DNA: TGCAGTGCTATAGACAACACAGATACGCAGTATTTT
J: TRBJ1-2; length: 11; size: NA; V: TRBV28; D: NA; CDR3: CATTIAYGYTF; DNA: TGTGCCACGACCATTGCCTATGGCTACACCTTC
J: TRBJ2-3; length: 16; size: few; V: TRBV7-9; D: NA; CDR3: CASSSPPAYPTDTQYF; DNA: TGTGCCAGCAGCTCCCCTCCAGCGTACCCCACAGATACGCAGTATTTT
J: TRBJ1-2; length: 11; size: many; V: TRBV29-1; D: NA; CDR3: CSVDEMGGYTF; DNA: TGCAGCGTTGATGAGATGGGTGGCTACACCTTC
J: TRBJ2-5; length: 11; size: many; V: TRBV6-6; D: NA; CDR3: CASSWGETQYF; DNA: TGTGCCAGCAGTTGGGGAGAGACCCAGTACTTC
J: TRBJ2-5; length: 13; size: NA; V: TRBV6-2/TRBV6-3; D: NA; CDR3: CASSRGTQNEQYF; DNA: TGTGCCAGCAGCCGCGGGACTCAGAATGAGCAGTACTTC
J: TRBJ2-3; length: 13; size: NA; V: TRBV7-3; D: NA; CDR3: CASSLIGPDTQYF; DNA: TGTGCCAGCAGCTTAATAGGCCCAGATACGCAGTATTTT
J: TRBJ1-1; length: 14; size: NA; V: TRBV5-6; D: NA; CDR3: CASSTGPREAEAFF; DNA: TGTGCCAGCAGCACGGGCCCGAGGGAAGCTGAAGCTTTCTTT
J: TRBJ1-1; length: 15; size: NA; V: TRBV13; D: TRBD1; CDR3: CASSFGRDRVTEAFF; DNA: TGTGCCAGCAGCTTCGGGAGGGACAGGGTGACTGAAGCTTTCTTT
J: TRBJ2-5; length: 18; size: many; V: TRBV20-1; D: TRBD2; CDR3: CSAISASSGGPFVETQYF; DNA: TGCAGTGCTATCAGCGCGTCTAGCGGGGGCCCTTTCGTAGAGACCCAGTACTTC
J: TRBJ1-5; length: 12; size: NA; V: TRBV20-1; D: NA; CDR3: CRARDQGQPQHF; DNA: TGCAGGGCTAGAGATCAGGGTCAGCCCCAGCATTTT
J: TRBJ1-1; length: 13; size: many; V: TRBV5-1; D: NA; CDR3: CASSSTGRSEAFF; DNA: TGCGCCAGCAGCTCAACAGGACGGTCTGAAGCTTTCTTT
J: TRBJ1-2; length: 17; size: many; V: TRBV5-1; D: TRBD1; CDR3: CASSFSGTGGFGYGYTF; DNA: TGCGCCAGCAGCTTCTCCGGGACAGGGGGCTTCGGCTATGGCTACACCTTC
J: TRBJ1-2; length: 13; size: few; V: TRBV7-3; D: NA; CDR3: CASSPVAGTGYTF; DNA: TGTGCCAGCAGCCCGGTCGCAGGGACGGGCTACACCTTC
J: TRBJ2-7; length: 17; size: once; V: TRBV20-1; D: TRBD1; CDR3: CSASPARGGKSYNVQYF; DNA: TGCAGTGCTAGCCCCGCGCGAGGGGGCAAGTCCTACAATGTGCAGTACTTC
J: TRBJ1-1; length: 16; size: few; V: TRBV7-3; D: NA; CDR3: CASSLIKASPNTEAFF; DNA: TGTGCCAGCAGCCTAATAAAGGCCAGCCCGAACACTGAAGCTTTCTTT
J: TRBJ1-2; length: 15; size: many; V: TRBV12-3/TRBV12-4; D: TRBD1; CDR3: CASSSSGQGSSGYTF; DNA: TGTGCCAGCAGTTCCTCGGGACAGGGATCAAGCGGCTACACCTTC
J: TRBJ1-5; length: 16; size: NA; V: TRBV6-1; D: TRBD1; CDR3: CASSDFFGTDLQPQHF; DNA: TGTGCCAGCAGTGATTTCTTCGGGACAGATCTTCAGCCCCAGCATTTT
J: TRBJ2-7; length: 14; size: NA; V: TRBV20-1; D: NA; CDR3: CSATKGVGLGEQYF; DNA: TGCAGTGCAACTAAGGGGGTGGGATTGGGCGAGCAGTACTTC
J: TRBJ2-7; length: 12; size: many; V: TRBV10-3; D: NA; CDR3: CAISDIYHEQYF; DNA: TGTGCCATCAGTGATATCTATCACGAGCAGTACTTC
J: TRBJ1-2; length: 14; size: NA; V: TRBV12-3/TRBV12-4; D: TRBD1; CDR3: CVSNEDRGFDGYTF; DNA: TGTGTCAGCAATGAGGACAGGGGGTTCGATGGCTACACCTTC
J: TRBJ2-5; length: 16; size: NA; V: TRBV7-6; D: TRBD2; CDR3: CASSLGALAVQETQYF; DNA: TGTGCCAGCAGCTTAGGGGCGCTAGCGGTTCAAGAGACCCAGTACTTC
J: TRBJ2-1; length: 19; size: NA; V: TRBV20-1; D: TRBD2; CDR3: CSARDVRSGRAAAYNEQLF; DNA: TGCAGTGCTAGAGATGTCCGGAGCGGGAGGGCCGCTGCCTACAATGAGCAGCTCTTC
J: TRBJ1-6; length: 15; size: NA; V: TRBV20-1; D: TRBD1; CDR3: CSARAATGVRSPLHF; DNA: TGCAGTGCTAGAGCTGCGACAGGGGTAAGGTCACCCCTCCACTTT
J: TRBJ2-7; length: 14; size: many; V: TRBV7-2; D: NA; CDR3: CASSFQDRPYEQYF; DNA: TGTGCCAGCAGCTTCCAGGACAGACCCTACGAGCAGTACTTC
J: TRBJ2-1; length: 15; size: NA; V: TRBV6-2/TRBV6-3; D: TRBD2; CDR3: CATLEGSGGYNEQFF; DNA: TGTGCCACCCTAGAGGGTAGCGGGGGCTACAATGAGCAGTTCTTC
J: TRBJ1-5; length: 13; size: NA; V: TRBV4-2; D: NA; CDR3: CANSQDRGQPQHF; DNA: TGTGCCAACAGCCAAGATCGGGGTCAGCCCCAGCATTTT
J: TRBJ2-1; length: 12; size: many; V: TRBV4-2; D: NA; CDR3: CASSQTRPEQFF; DNA: TGTGCCAGCAGCCAAACTCGACCAGAGCAGTTCTTC
J: TRBJ1-1; length: 13; size: NA; V: TRBV6-5; D: NA; CDR3: CATNRAMGTEAFF; DNA: TGTGCCACTAACAGGGCCATGGGCACTGAAGCTTTCTTT
J: TRBJ2-3; length: 18; size: NA; V: TRBV5-1; D: NA; CDR3: CASSLAAAGGTRTDTQYF; DNA: TGCGCCAGCAGCTTGGCCGCGGCAGGGGGGACTCGGACAGATACGCAGTATTTT